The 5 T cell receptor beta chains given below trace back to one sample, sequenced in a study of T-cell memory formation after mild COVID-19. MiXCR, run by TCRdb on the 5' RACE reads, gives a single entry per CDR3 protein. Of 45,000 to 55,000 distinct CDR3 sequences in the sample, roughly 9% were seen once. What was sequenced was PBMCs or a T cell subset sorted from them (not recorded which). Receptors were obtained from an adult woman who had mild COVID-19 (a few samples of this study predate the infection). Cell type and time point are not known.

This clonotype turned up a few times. CDR3 coding DNA: TGTGCCAGCAGCTCCCTTTATAGGGTCACTGAAGCTTTCTTT. Amino acids: CASSSLYRVTEAFF. V is TRBV11-2 and J is TRBJ1-1, with D unresolved. V dropped 4 bases and J dropped 4 bases, with 13 bases sitting between them. Germline-derived CDR1 and CDR2 are SGHAT and FQNNGV. The CDR3 extends over 14 amino acids. Complete variable domain (other parts from reference TRBV11-2 and TRBJ1-1): EAGVAQSPRYKIIEKRQSVAFWCNPISGHATLYWYQQILGQGPKLLIQFQNNGVVDDSQLPKDRFSAERLKGVDSTLKIQPAKLEDSAVYLCASSSLYRVTEAFFGQGTRLTVV.

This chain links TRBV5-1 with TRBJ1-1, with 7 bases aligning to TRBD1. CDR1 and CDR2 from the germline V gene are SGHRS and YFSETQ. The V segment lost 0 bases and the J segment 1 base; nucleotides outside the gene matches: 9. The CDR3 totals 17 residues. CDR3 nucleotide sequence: TGCGCCAGCAGCTTGGGCCCAGGGGGAGAGGGGAACACTGAAGCTTTCTTT. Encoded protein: CASSLGPGGEGNTEAFF.

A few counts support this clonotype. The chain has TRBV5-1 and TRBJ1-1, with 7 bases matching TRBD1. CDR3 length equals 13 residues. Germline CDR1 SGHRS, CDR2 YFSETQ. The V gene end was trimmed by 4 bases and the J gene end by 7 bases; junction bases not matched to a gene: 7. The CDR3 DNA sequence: TGCGCCAGCAGCCCTGGACAGGCGAATGAAGCTTTCTTT. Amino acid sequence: CASSPGQANEAFF.

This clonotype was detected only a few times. The chain's CDR3 is CASSRTGTEAFF. The CDR3 DNA reads TGTGCCAGCAGTCGGACAGGCACTGAAGCTTTCTTT. The V and J genes are TRBV2 and TRBJ1-1, with 7 bases matching TRBD1. Trimming took 5 bases from V and 4 from J; bases not matched to a gene: 1. Germline assignment: CDR1 SNHLY and CDR2 FYNNEI. The CDR3 length is 12 residues.

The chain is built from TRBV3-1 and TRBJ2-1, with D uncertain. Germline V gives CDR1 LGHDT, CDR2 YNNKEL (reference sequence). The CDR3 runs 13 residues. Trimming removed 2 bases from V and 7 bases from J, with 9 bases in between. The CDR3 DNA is TGTGCCAGCAGCCAATGGATCACTAATGAGCAGTTCTTC. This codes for CASSQWITNEQFF.